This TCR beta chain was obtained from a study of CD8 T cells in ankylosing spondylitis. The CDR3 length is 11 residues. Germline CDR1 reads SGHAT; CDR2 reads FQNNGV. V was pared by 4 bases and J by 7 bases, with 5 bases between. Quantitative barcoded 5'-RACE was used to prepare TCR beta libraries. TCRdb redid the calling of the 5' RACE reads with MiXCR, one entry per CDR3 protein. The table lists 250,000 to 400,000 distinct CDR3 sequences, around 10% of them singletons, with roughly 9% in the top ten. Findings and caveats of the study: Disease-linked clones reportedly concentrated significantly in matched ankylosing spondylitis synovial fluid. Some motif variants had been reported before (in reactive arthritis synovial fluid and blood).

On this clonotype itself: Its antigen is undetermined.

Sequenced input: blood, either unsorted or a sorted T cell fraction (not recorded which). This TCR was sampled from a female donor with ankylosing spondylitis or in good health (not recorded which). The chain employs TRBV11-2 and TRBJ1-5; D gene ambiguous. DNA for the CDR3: TGTGCCAGCAGCTGCTGGCAGCCCCAGCATTTT. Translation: CASSCWQPQHF.